This T cell receptor beta chain was sequenced during a study of cytomegalovirus exposure and HLA in healthy donors. The CDR3 consists of 15 residues. V was clipped by 5 bases and J by 2 bases; unmatched bases: 5. Germline values: CDR1 SGHTA, CDR2 FQGNSA. Remarks on this clone: What it binds is unknown.

This PCR relied on a set of 60 Vbeta primers and 13 Jbeta primers. The method was immunoSEQ multiplex PCR; TCRdb's version includes in-frame clones alone and lacks a portion of them. The sample consists of fewer than 200,000 clones, approximately 71% of them appearing once. Notes on the study in general: Later analysis identified several of the most significant clusters that appeared linked to common viral pathogens.

This clonotype was sampled from a girl aged 10 to 17 in good health and CMV-seronegative. V gene TRBV7-2 combines with J gene TRBJ2-5; 10 nucleotides line up with TRBD2. Sequencing was done on a sample of PBMCs. The CDR3 loop is CASSPQTSGQETQYF. In DNA, the CDR3 is TGTGCCAGCAGCCCGCAGACTAGCGGGCAAGAGACCCAGTACTTC. Full variable domain (outside the CDR3, taken from reference TRBV7-2 and TRBJ2-5): GAGVSQSPSNKVTEKGKDVELRCDPISGHTALYWYRQSLGQGLEFLIYFQGNSAPDKSGLPSDRFSAERTGGSVSTLTIQRTQQEDSAVYLCASSPQTSGQETQYFGPGTRLLVL.